This T cell receptor beta chain was captured by sequencing in a study of lymphopenia after photon versus proton radiotherapy. The study, taken as a whole, reports: Survival link was tested only in deceased patients; proton benefit remains a possibility. After the lymphocyte nadir, photon-treated repertoires showed oligoclonal expansion, especially of CD8+ Temra cells.

Remarks on this clone: What it recognizes is unknown.

The repertoire was sequenced with immunoSEQ multiplex PCR; TCRdb's copy has only in-frame clones and lacks some. The sample consists of tens of thousands of clones, under 90% of them appearing once. The V gene lost 6 bases and the J gene lost 2 bases, with 20 bases spanning the gap. CDR1 SNHLY and CDR2 FYNNEI come from the germline V gene. The CDR3 is 17 residues long. The specimen was peripheral blood, collected from a patient treated with proton-based radiotherapy. This TCR was sampled from a woman in her 70s with pancreatic cancer. The chain couples TRBV2 to TRBJ2-1, with D perhaps matching TRBD1 or TRBD2 (5 bases each). The CDR3 bases are TGTGCCAGCAGGGAGGACTCTGGGCAGGGTACCTACAATGAGCAGTTCTTC. Encoded protein: CASREDSGQGTYNEQFF. Variable domain in full (rest from reference TRBV2 and TRBJ2-1): EPEVTQTPSHQVTQMGQEVILRCVPISNHLYFYWYRQILGQKVEFLVSFYNNEISEKSEIFDDQFSVERPDGSNFTLKIRSTKLEDSAMYFCASREDSGQGTYNEQFFGPGTRLTVL.